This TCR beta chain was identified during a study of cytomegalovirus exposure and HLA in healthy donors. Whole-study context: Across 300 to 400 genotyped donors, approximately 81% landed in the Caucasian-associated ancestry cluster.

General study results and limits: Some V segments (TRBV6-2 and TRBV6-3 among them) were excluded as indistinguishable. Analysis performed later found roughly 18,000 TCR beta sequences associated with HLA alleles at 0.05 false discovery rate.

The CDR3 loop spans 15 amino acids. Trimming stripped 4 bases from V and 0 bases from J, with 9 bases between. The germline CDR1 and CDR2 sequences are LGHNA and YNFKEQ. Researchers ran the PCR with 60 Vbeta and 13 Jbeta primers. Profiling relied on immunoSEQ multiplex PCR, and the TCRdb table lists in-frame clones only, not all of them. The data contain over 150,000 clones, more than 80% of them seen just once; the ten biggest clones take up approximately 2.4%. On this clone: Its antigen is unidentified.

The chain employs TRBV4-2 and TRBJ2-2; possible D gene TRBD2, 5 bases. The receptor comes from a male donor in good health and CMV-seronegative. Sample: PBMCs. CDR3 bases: TGTGCCAGCAGCCCGGGAAGTCCGAACACCGGGGAGCTGTTTTTT. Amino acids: CASSPGSPNTGELFF.